This passage covers 3 T cell receptor beta chains from one sample sequenced in a study of blood T cells in healthy people across ages. Using a J-beta primer mix together with a sample-barcoded 5' primer, a second PCR was run for about 6 to 12 cycles. One entry per CDR3 protein, called by TCRdb with MiXCR from the 5' RACE reads. The sample shows under 750,000 distinct CDR3 sequences, around 48% of them seen only once. The sample taken for sequencing was blood. These receptors originate from a man older than 75 in good health.

This clonotype was counted between two and nine times. This rearrangement joins TRBV21-1 to TRBJ2-3. TRBV21-1 is assigned pseudogene status. This CDR3 spans 14 amino acids. The CDR3 reads CASSKDSSTDTQYF. The CDR3 nucleotides are TGTGCCAGCAGCAAAGATTCTAGCACAGATACGCAGTATTTT.

The chain carries TRBV7-2 and TRBJ2-1, with TRBD2 identical over 9 bases. Germline values: CDR1 SGHTA, CDR2 FQGNSA. CDR3 length equals 14 residues. V lost 8 bases, J lost 0 bases, and 2 bases stayed unmatched. CDR3 loop: CASWRGGSYNEQFF. CDR3 DNA: TGTGCCAGCTGGCGGGGGGGCTCCTACAATGAGCAGTTCTTC.

This clonotype came up a few times. The rearrangement uses TRBV25-1 and TRBJ2-5; 7 nucleotides line up with TRBD1. The V segment lost 6 bases and the J segment 4 bases; nucleotides outside the gene matches: 8. This CDR3 region has 14 residues. Germline-derived CDR1 and CDR2 are MGHDK and SYGVNS. CDR3 bases: TGTGCCAGCAGGGATACAGGGGTTGGAGAGACCCAGTACTTC. Translating gives CASRDTGVGETQYF.